This T cell receptor (beta chain) comes out of a study of Ad26.COV2.S vaccination and SARS-CoV-2 variants. Study context: Donor got 5x10^10 or 1x10^11 viral particles of Ad26.COV2.S. Overall study findings and caveats: Vaccine and placebo recipients had comparable breadth of non-spike TCRs. A substantial breadth of spike-specific CD8+ and CD4+ T cell responses after vaccination has been reported.

The repertoire was sequenced with immunoSEQ multiplex PCR; TCRdb's copy has only in-frame clones and lacks some. The sample yields about 330,000 clones, around 90% seen once. Stated treatment: roughly 18 received Ad26.COV2.S at low or high dose, single or two shots; five or six received placebo; per-sample allocation not given. Samples were taken on day 63 after the first vaccine or placebo injection. An Ad26 vector carrying the Wuhan-strain SARS-CoV-2 spike served as the vaccine. A remark on this clone: Its antigen is as yet unknown.

CDR3 length equals 13 residues. V was cut by 5 bases and J by 1 base, with 7 bases left in between. The germline gives CDR1 SGHVS, CDR2 FQNEAQ. This clonotype was sampled from a person between 18 and 65 years old who received the Ad26.COV2.S COVID-19 vaccine or a placebo. The sequenced sample was peripheral blood, obtained in a trial of Ad26.COV2.S vaccine versus placebo. The rearrangement joins TRBV7-8 to TRBJ2-3; TRBD2 might be the D (5 bases). For the CDR3, the DNA is TGTGCCAGCAGCCCCGGGGGCACAGATACGCAGTATTTT. Amino acid sequence: CASSPGGTDTQYF.